This passage covers 8 T cell receptor beta chains from one sample sequenced in a study of blood T cell repertoires in COVID-19. TCRdb's copy holds only in-frame clones and misses some; the assay was immunoSEQ multiplex PCR. In the table there are a few hundred thousand clones, roughly nine tenths of which are singletons. The sample taken for sequencing was PBMCs or T cells enriched from blood (not recorded which). The receptor source for this set is a woman between 50 and 59 years old in a cohort exposed to, infected with or recovered from COVID-19 (not recorded which).

The V call is TRBV20-1, the J call TRBJ2-7; tentatively, D is TRBD1 (5 bases). Germline V gene data show CDR1 as DFQATT and CDR2 as SNEGSKA (reference sequence). CDR3 size: 14 residues. V was trimmed by 3 bases and J by 7 bases, leaving 19 bases between them. The CDR3 DNA reads TGCAGTGCTAGTTTTTTGCAGGGCACGAGGGAGCAGTACTTC. Translated: CSASFLQGTREQYF.

This chain uses TRBV2 with TRBJ1-4; D is possibly TRBD1 (6 bases). Germline loops: CDR1 SNHLY, CDR2 FYNNEI. The CDR3 contains 13 residues. V shed 8 bases and J shed 3 bases, with 10 bases lying between them. The DNA of the CDR3 is TGTGCCAGCCGACAGGTGGCTAATGAAAAACTGTTTTTT. Protein product: CASRQVANEKLFF.

This chain links TRBV4-3 with TRBJ2-3, with D possibly matching TRBD1 (6 bases). Germline CDR1 is LGHNA and CDR2 is YSLEER. The CDR3 has 17 residues. V was pared by 2 bases and J by 0 bases, with 15 bases between. The CDR3 loop reads CASSQWGTPRSTDTQYF. The CDR3 DNA reads as TGCGCCAGCAGCCAATGGGGGACACCTAGGAGCACAGATACGCAGTATTTT.

V gene TRBV7-2 combines with J gene TRBJ2-7; 8 nucleotides line up with TRBD2. The CDR3 is made up of 17 amino acids. V gave up 1 base and J gave up 1 base; unmatched junction bases: 9. From germline, CDR1 is SGHTA and CDR2 FQGNSA. CDR3 bases: TGTGCCAGCAGCTTAGTCCCGGGGGGGCGTTCTTCCTACGAGCAGTACTTC. Protein: CASSLVPGGRSSYEQYF.

The genes are TRBV6-4 and TRBJ1-2, with D tentatively TRBD1 (5 bases). CDR1 is MRHNA and CDR2 is SNTAGT in the germline V gene. The CDR3 is 14 amino acids. Trimming removed 2 bases at V and 7 bases at J, with 14 bases between. CDR3 in amino acids: CASSDGSGVGGYTF. Here the CDR3 DNA reads TGTGCCAGCAGTGACGGTTCGGGGGTCGGTGGCTACACCTTC.

In the case of this clone: Relative to the germline gene, one junction end is altered; a read error may explain this. The same CDR3 also results from other DNA sequences found in this sample. The chain employs TRBV29-1 and TRBJ2-2; the match to TRBD1 covers 7 bases. The germline V gene has CDR1 SQVTM and CDR2 ANQGSEA. The CDR3 extends over 14 amino acids. The CDR3 nucleotides read TGCAGCGTACGGACAGGAAGCGGCACCGGAGAGCTGTTTTTT. Translation: CSVRTGSGTGELFF.

About this clone itself: At the DNA level, this CDR3 is encoded by other sequences in the same sample as well. V usage is TRBV7-3 and J usage is TRBJ1-2; 8 bases agree with TRBD1. The CDR3 has 13 residues. Trimming took 4 bases from V and 4 from J; bases not matched to a gene: 2. Germline CDR1 and CDR2: SGHTA and FQGTGA. The CDR3, as DNA: TGTGCCAGCAGCTCCGGACAGGGCTATGGCTACACCTTC. It translates to CASSSGQGYGYTF.

This clone has a single count. The V and J genes are TRBV7-9 and TRBJ2-2; 7 nucleotides agree with TRBD2. The CDR3 totals 17 residues. CDR1 SEHNR and CDR2 FQNEAQ come from the germline V gene (reference sequence). The V gene end was trimmed by 5 bases and the J gene end by 1 base; junction bases not matched to a gene: 10. The CDR3, as DNA: TGTGCCAGCAGCACATTACCGGGACTAAAGAACACCGGGGAGCTGTTTTTT. It translates to CASSTLPGLKNTGELFF. The variable domain in full, completed from reference TRBV7-9 and TRBJ2-2, reads DTGVSQNPRHKITKRGQNVTFRCDPISEHNRLYWYRQTLGQGPEFLTYFQNEAQLEKSRLLSDRFSAERPKGSFSTLEIQRTEQGDSAMYLCASSTLPGLKNTGELFFGEGSRLTVL.